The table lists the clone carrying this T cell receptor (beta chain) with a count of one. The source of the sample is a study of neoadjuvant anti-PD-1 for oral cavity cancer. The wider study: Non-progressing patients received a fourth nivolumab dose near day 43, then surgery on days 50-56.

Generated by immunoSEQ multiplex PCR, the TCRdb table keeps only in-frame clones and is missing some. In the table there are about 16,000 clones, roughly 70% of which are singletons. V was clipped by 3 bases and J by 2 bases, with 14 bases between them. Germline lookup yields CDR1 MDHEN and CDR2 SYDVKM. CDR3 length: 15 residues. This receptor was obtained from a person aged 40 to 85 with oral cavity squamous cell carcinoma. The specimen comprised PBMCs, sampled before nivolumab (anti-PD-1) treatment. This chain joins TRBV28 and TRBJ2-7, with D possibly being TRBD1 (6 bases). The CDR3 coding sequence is TGTGCCAGCAGTTTTTCCGCCAGGGGCACCTACGAGCAGTACTTC. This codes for CASSFSARGTYEQYF.